The T cell receptor (beta chain) described here comes from a study of shared T cell receptors in the human thymus (dated by TCRdb to about 2021). Study-wide context: The study examined how self-reactive, shared T-cell receptor alpha chains are generated in the human thymus.

Libraries were built with the immunoSEQ multiplex PCR assay. TCRdb provides this immuneACCESS table in a form limited to in-frame rearrangements. Some clones are lacking; in checked studies, under half of them reflect an unresolved V gene, and why the rest are absent is not known. In all, the sample holds about 610,000 clones, and around nine tenths of those were seen once. The top ten hold about 0.01% of the sample. From a lookup of the germline V gene, CDR1 and CDR2 are MNHNS and SASEGT. V ends up 8 bases short and J 0 bases short, with an unmatched junction base count of 11. The CDR3 has 17 amino acids, counting the end cysteine and phenylalanine. Just CDR3 DNA is preserved here, 51 bases in frame from base 1. Regarding this clone: Its antigen remains unidentified. No base-level quality is on record; no much larger clone is a single base apart.

The same sample was also used in a study of human thymus T cells. The second study's paper adds: In Finland, the donors were immunologically healthy infants who were having open corrective cardiac surgery for congenital heart defects. Thymus tissue was obtained as surgical resects removed during corrective cardiac surgery. Both the thymic and the peripheral blood repertoires appeared to show biased V and J gene segment usage. The related research reported highly overlapping thymic TCR repertoires among unrelated individuals. TCR alpha and beta repertoires from roughly 8 infant thymus samples and a few related peripheral blood samples were characterized in the study. Donor ages ranging from about 6 to 244 days were recorded, and more than five male and two female infants were included in the cohort. Thymocytes were freed from the tissue by mechanical means and kept at -70 degrees C as pellets of about 9-30 million cells. A QIAsymphony instrument was used to extract genomic DNA from frozen cell pellets. Using the immunoSEQ multiplex PCR assay, the TCRB and TCRAD loci were amplified from a standardized quantity of quality-controlled genomic DNA. The V(D)J region was spanned by amplicons of a length sufficient to cover the CDR3 and to identify V and J genes. Amplicon sequencing was performed on an Illumina platform through the commercial immunoSEQ service. Primer bias and sequencing errors were corrected as previously described, and TCRAD and TCRB were defined on the basis of the IMGT database. immunoSEQ Analyzer 3.0 and VDJTools were used for repertoire analysis, which covered basic statistics, V/J segment usage, diversity estimates, rarefaction and pairwise overlap. To estimate diversity, the Chao1, ChaoE, Efron-Thisted, Shannon and inverse Simpson indices were applied, and diversity was also estimated on datasets down-sampled to the smallest sample. Repertoire overlap used strict matching of CDR3 nucleotide sequence, V gene and J gene, with Jaccard-based multidimensional scaling clustering. On average, roughly 740,000 unique TCRB clonotypes were obtained from thymus samples, compared with 80,000 to 85,000 from blood samples.

The chain was built from TRBV6-1 and TRBJ1-5, and 9 junctional nucleotides match TRBD1. This TCR came from a boy under two years old with a congenital heart defect. Donor details come from another sample of the same person, matched by shared clones. Sequencing used thymocytes. The DNA sequence is TGTGCCAGCGGTAAAGCGGACAGGGGAAATAGCAATCAGCCCCAGCATTTT. Its coded protein is CASGKADRGNSNQPQHF.